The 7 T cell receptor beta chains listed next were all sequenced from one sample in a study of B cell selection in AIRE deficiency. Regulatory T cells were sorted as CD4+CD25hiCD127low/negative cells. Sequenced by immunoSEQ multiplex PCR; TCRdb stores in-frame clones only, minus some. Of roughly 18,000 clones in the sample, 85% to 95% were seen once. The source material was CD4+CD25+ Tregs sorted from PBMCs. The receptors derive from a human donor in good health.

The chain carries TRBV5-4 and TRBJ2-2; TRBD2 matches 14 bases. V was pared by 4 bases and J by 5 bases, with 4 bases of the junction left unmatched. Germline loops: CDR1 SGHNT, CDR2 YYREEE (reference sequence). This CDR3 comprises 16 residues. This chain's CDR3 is CASSTRTSGRTGELFF. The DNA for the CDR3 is TGTGCCAGCAGCACTCGGACTAGCGGGAGGACCGGGGAGCTGTTTTTT.

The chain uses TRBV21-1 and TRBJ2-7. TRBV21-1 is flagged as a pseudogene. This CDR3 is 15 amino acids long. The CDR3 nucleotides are TGTGCCAGCAGCAAAGATGTTCCAGGGAGATACGAGCAGTACTTC. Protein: CASSKDVPGRYEQYF.

CDR3 nucleotide sequence: TGTGCCAGCAGAGGGGGATTTTTTAGCAATCAGCCCCAGCATTTT. Translating it yields CASRGGFFSNQPQHF. The rearrangement joins TRBV6-1 to TRBJ1-5; D is possibly TRBD1 (6 bases). The CDR3 has 15 residues. CDR1 is MNHNS and CDR2 is SASEGT in the germline V gene. Trimming shortened V by 6 bases and J by 0 bases, and 12 bases separated the two germline ends.

As DNA, the CDR3 is TGCGCCAGCAGCCAAGTGCAGGGAACCATTCAGTACTTC. It yields the protein CASSQVQGTIQYF. V gene TRBV4-3 combines with J gene TRBJ2-4; weak D call: TRBD1 (5 bases). Germline V lookup: CDR1 LGHNA, CDR2 YSLEER. V was trimmed by 1 base and J by 9 bases, leaving 10 bases between them. The CDR3 is 13 residues long.

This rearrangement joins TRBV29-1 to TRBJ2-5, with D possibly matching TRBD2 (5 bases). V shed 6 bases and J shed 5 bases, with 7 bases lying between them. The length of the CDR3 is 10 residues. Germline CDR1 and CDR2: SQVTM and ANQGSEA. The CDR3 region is CSVGGETQYF. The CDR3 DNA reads TGCAGCGTAGGCGGGGAGACCCAGTACTTC.

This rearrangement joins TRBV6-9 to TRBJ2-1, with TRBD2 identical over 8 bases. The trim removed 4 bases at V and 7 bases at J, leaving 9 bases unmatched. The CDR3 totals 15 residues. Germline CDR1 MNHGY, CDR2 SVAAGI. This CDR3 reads CASSCRERERNEQFF. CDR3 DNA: TGTGCCAGCAGTTGCCGAGAGCGGGAGCGTAATGAGCAGTTCTTC.

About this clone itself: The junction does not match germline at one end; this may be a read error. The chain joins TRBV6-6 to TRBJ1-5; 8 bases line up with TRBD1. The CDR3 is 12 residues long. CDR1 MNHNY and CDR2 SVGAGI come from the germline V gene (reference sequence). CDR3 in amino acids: CASTPGDRNPLF. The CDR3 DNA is TGTGCCAGCACCCCCGGGGACAGGAACCCCCTTTTT.